The clone carrying this T cell receptor beta chain was detected ten times or more. Its antigen is not identified. J was trimmed by 1 base and V by 6 bases; bases with no gene match: 5. Germline V gene sequence: CDR1 SNHLY, CDR2 FYNNEI. CDR3 length: 16 amino acids. The data originate from a study of identical twins. Findings of the study overall: Weaker excess twin sharing was seen among beta out-of-frame sequences.

TCRdb re-analysed the 5' RACE reads in MiXCR, keeping a single row per CDR3 protein. There are a few hundred thousand distinct CDR3 sequences in the sample; 14% occur only once, and around 0.98% lies in the top ten. Separately, the same data were catalogued under a study of yellow fever vaccine responses in identical twins.

This TCR came from a woman aged 18-29 years in good health. The V and J genes are TRBV2 and TRBJ2-3; 12 bases map to TRBD2. Specimen: CD4+ T cells sorted from blood. The CDR3 sequence is CASRLRTSGGTDTQYF. In nucleotides, the CDR3 is TGTGCCAGCAGACTTCGGACTAGCGGGGGCACAGATACGCAGTATTTT.